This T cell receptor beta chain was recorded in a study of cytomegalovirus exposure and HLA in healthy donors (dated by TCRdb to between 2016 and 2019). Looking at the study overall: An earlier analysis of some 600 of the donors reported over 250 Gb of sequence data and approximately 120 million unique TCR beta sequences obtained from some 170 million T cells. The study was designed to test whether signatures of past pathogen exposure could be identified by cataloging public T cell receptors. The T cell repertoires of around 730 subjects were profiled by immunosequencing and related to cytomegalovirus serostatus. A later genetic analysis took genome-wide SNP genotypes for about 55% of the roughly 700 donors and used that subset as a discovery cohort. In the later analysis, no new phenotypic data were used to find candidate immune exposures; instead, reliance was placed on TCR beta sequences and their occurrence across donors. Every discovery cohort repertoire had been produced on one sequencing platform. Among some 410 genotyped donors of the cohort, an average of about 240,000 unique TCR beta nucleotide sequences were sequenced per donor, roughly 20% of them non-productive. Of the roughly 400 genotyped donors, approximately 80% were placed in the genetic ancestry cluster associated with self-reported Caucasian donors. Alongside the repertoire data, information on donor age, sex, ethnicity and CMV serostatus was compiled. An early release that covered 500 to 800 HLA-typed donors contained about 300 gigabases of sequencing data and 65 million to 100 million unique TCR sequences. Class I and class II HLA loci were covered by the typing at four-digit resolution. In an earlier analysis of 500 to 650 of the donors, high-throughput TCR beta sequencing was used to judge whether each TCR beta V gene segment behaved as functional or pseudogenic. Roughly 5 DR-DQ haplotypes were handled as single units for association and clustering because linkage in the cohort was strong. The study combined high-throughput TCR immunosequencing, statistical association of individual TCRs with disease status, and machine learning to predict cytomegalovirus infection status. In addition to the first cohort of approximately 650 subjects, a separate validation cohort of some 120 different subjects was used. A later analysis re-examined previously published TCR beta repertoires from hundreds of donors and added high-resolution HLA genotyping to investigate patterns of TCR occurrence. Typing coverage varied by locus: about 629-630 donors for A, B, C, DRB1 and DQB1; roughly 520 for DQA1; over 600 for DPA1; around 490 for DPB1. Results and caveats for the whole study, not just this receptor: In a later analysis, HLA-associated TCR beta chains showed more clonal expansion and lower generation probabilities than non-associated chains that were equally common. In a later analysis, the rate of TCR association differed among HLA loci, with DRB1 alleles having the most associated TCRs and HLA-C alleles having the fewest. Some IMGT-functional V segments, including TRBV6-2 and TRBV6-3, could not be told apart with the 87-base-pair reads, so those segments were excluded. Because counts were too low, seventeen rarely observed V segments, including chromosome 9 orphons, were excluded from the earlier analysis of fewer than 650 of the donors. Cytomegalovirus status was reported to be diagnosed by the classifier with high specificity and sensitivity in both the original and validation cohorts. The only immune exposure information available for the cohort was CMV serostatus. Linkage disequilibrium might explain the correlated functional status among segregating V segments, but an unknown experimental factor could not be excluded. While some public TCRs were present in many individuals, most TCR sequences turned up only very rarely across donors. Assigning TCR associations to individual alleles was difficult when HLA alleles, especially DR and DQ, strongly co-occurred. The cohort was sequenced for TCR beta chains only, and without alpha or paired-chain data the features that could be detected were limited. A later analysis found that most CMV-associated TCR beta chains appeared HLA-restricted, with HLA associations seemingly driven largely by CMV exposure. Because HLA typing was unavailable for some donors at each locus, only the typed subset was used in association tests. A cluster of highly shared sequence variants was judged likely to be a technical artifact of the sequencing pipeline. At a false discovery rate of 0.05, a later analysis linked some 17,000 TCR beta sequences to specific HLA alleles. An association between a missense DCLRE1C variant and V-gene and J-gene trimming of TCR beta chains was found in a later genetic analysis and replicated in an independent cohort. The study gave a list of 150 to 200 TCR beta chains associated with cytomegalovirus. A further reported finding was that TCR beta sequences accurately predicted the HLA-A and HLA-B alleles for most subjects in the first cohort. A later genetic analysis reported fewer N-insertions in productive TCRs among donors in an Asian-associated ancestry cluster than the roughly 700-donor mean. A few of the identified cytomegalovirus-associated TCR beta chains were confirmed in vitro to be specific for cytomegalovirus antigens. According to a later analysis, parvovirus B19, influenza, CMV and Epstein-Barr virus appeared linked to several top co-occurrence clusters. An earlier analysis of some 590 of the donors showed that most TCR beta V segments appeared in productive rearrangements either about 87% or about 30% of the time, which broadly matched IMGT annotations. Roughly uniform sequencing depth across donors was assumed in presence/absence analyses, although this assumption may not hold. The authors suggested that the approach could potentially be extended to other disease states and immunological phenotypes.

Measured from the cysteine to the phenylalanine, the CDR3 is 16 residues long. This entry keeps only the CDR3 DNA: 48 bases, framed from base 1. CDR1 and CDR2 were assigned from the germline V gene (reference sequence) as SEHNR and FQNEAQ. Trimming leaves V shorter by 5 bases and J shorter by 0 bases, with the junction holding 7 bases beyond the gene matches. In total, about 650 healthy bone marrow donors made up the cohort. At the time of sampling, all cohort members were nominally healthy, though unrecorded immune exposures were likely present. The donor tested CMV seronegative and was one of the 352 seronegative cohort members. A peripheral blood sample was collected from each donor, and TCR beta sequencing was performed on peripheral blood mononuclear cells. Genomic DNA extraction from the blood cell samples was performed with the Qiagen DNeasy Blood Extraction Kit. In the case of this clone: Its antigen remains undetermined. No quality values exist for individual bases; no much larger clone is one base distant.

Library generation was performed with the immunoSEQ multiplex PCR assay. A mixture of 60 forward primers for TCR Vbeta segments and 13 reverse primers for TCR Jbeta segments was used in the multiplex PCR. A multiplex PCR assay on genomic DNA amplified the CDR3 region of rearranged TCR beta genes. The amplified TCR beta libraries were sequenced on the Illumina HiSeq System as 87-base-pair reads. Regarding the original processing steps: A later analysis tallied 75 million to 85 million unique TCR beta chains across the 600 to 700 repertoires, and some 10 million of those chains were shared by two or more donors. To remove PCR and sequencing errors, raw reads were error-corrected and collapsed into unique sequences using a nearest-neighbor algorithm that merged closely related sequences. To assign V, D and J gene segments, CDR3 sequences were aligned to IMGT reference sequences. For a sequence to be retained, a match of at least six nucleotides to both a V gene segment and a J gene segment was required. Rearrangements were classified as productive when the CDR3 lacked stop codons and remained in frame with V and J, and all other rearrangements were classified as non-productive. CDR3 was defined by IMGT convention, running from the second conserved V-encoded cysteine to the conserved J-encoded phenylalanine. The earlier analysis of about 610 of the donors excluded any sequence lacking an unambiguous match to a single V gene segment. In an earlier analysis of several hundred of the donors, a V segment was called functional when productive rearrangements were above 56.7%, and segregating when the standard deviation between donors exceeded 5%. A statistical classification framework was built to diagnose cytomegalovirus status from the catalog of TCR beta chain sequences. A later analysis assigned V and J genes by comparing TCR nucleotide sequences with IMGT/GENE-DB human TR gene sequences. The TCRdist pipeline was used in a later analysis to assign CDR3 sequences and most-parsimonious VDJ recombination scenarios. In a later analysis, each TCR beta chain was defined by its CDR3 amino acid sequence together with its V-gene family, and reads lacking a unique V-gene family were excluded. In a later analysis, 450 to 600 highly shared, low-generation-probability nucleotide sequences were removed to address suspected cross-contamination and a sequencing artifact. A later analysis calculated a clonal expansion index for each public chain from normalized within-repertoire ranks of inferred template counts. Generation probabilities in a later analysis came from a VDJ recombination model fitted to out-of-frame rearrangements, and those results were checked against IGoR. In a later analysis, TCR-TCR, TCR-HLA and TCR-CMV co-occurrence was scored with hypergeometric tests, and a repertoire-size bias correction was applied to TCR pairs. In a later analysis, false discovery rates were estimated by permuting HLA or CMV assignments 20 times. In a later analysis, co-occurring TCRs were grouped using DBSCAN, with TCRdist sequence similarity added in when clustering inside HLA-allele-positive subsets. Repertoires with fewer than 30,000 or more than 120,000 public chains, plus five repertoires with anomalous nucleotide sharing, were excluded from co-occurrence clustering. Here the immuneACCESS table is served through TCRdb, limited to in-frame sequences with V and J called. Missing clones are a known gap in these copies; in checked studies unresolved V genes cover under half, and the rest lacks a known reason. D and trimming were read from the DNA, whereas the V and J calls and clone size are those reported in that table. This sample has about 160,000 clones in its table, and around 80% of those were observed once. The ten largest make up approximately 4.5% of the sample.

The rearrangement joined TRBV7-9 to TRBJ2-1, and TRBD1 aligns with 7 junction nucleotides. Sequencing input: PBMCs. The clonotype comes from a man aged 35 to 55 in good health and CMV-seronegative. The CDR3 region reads CASSGRQGSSYNEQFF. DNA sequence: TGTGCCAGCAGCGGGAGACAGGGTAGCTCCTACAATGAGCAGTTCTTC.